A single sample is the source of the 30 T cell receptor beta chains below, sequenced in a study of beta chain features in type 1 diabetes. Sequencing targeted expressed TCRB transcripts, as all isolated RNA had been reverse transcribed. Libraries were prepared by immunoSEQ multiplex PCR; TCRdb keeps only in-frame clonotypes and omits some of them. Among roughly 150,000 clones listed, 8.1% were seen once. Sequencing was performed on central memory CD4+ T cells from blood. These receptors came from a man younger than 35 in good health.

This clone showed up just a few times. The chain joins TRBV4-3 to TRBJ1-2, with D possibly matching TRBD1 (6 bases). Trimming left V 0 bases short and J 8 bases short, with 22 bases between. The CDR3 is 17 residues long. The V gene's germline CDR1 is LGHNA and CDR2 YSLEER. The CDR3 region has the DNA TGCGCCAGCAGCCAAGATTTAGTTATGGGGGGGCGCAGAGGCTACACCTTC. Residues: CASSQDLVMGGRRGYTF.

The chain links TRBV18 to TRBJ2-7; a weak D match, TRBD2 (6 bases). Germline V gene sequence: CDR1 KGHSH, CDR2 LQKENI. This CDR3 spans 15 amino acids. V lost 3 bases, J lost 5 bases, and 17 bases lay in between. DNA for the CDR3: TGTGCCAGCTCACCCGGAGGGAGCCGCACAAACGAGCAGTACTTC. It is translated as CASSPGGSRTNEQYF.

This clone has more than one count but fewer than ten. The chain links TRBV18 to TRBJ2-3, with D possibly being TRBD1 (6 bases). Germline assignment: CDR1 KGHSH and CDR2 LQKENI. The CDR3 loop spans 16 amino acids. The V and J ends lost 2 bases and 1 base respectively, with 13 bases between them. The CDR3 DNA sequence: TGTGCCAGCTCACCAACTTGGGCAGGGGGCACAGATACGCAGTATTTT. Translating gives CASSPTWAGGTDTQYF.

The genes are TRBV7-9 and TRBJ2-2; D gene uncertain. Germline V gene lookup returns CDR1 SEHNR and CDR2 FQNEAQ (reference sequence). The germline V and J ends were trimmed by 1 base and 7 bases, with 7 bases remaining between them. The CDR3 extends over 13 amino acids. This CDR3 reads CASSLGAVGELFF. As DNA, the CDR3 is TGTGCCAGCAGCTTAGGGGCTGTCGGGGAGCTGTTTTTT.

The J gene is TRBJ1-4, the V gene TRBV2, with D possibly matching TRBD1 (6 bases). The germline V gene encodes CDR1 SNHLY and CDR2 FYNNEI. Trimming took 4 bases from V and 5 from J, leaving 11 bases between them. This CDR3 is built from 14 residues. The CDR3 DNA reads as TGTGCCAGCAGTGTTCGGCAGGGGAATGAAAAACTGTTTTTT. Protein sequence: CASSVRQGNEKLFF.

This clone was found a few times. The chain joins TRBV4-1 to TRBJ2-1, with D perhaps matching TRBD2 (5 bases). CDR1 is MGHRA, CDR2 YSYEKL, per germline. Trimming cost V 0 bases and J 10 bases, with 10 bases left between them. This CDR3 is built from 13 residues. CDR3 sequence reads: CASSQDRRREQFF. For the CDR3, the DNA is TGCGCCAGCAGCCAAGATCGTAGGAGGGAGCAGTTCTTC.

The chain carries TRBV30 and TRBJ1-1; TRBD1 aligns across 7 bases. The ends lost 8 bases at V and 0 bases at J; junction bases unmatched: 12. Germline loops: CDR1 GTSNPN, CDR2 SVGIG (reference sequence). This CDR3 is built from 15 residues. CDR3 in amino acids: CARETRGALNTEAFF. CDR3 coding DNA: TGTGCCCGGGAGACCAGGGGGGCCCTGAACACTGAAGCTTTCTTT.

The V call is TRBV7-6, the J call TRBJ2-7; 11 bases fit TRBD1. The V and J ends lost 4 bases and 0 bases, in that order; junction bases with no gene match: 8. Germline assignment: CDR1 SGHVS and CDR2 FNYEAQ. The CDR3 covers 17 residues. In nucleotides, the CDR3 is TGTGCCAGCAGCTCCCGCGCCGGGACAGGGGGCTCCTACGAGCAGTACTTC. The encoded protein is CASSSRAGTGGSYEQYF.

This clone has a handful of counts. This chain joins TRBV12-5 and TRBJ2-1, with 9 nucleotides matching TRBD2. The V segment lost 1 base and the J segment 5 bases; nucleotides outside the gene matches: 3. Germline values: CDR1 LGHNT, CDR2 FRNRAP. This CDR3 region has 15 residues. CDR3 amino acids: CASGLATSGNNEQFF. The DNA of the CDR3 is TGTGCTAGTGGTTTGGCGACTAGCGGAAACAATGAGCAGTTCTTC. Supplemented by reference TRBV12-5 and TRBJ2-1, the full variable domain reads DARVTQTPRHKVTEMGQEVTMRCQPILGHNTVFWYRQTMMQGLELLAYFRNRAPLDDSGMPKDRFSAEMPDATLATLKIQPSEPRDSAVYFCASGLATSGNNEQFFGPGTRLTVL.

This clone was recorded many times. The DNA of the CDR3 is TGTGCCACCCAGGAACAGATTAATGAAAAACTGTTTTTT. It yields the protein CATQEQINEKLFF. This chain connects TRBV2 to TRBJ1-4; D gene ambiguous. This CDR3 contains 13 residues. V lost 10 bases and J 4 bases, leaving 13 bases between the germline ends. From germline, CDR1 is SNHLY and CDR2 FYNNEI. The full variable domain, its missing parts supplied by reference TRBV2 and TRBJ1-4, is EPEVTQTPSHQVTQMGQEVILRCVPISNHLYFYWYRQILGQKVEFLVSFYNNEISEKSEIFDDQFSVERPDGSNFTLKIRSTKLEDSAMYFCATQEQINEKLFFGSGTQLSVL.

V gene TRBV6-6 combines with J gene TRBJ1-4; 7 bases map to TRBD1. After removal of 6 bases from V and 7 bases from J, the junction contained 8 bases not matched to a gene. The CDR3 spans 14 residues. Germline CDR1 reads MNHNY; CDR2 reads SVGAGI (reference sequence). The CDR3 is CASSPGQVPEKLFF. The CDR3 nucleotides are TGTGCCAGCAGCCCCGGACAGGTTCCTGAAAAACTGTTTTTT.

This clone has more than one count but fewer than ten. V and J are TRBV5-1 and TRBJ1-2; 9 nucleotides match TRBD1. Germline assignment: CDR1 SGHRS and CDR2 YFSETQ. J was trimmed by 4 bases and V by 0 bases; bases with no gene match: 7. The CDR3 totals 16 residues. The CDR3: CASSLDRGQGTYGYTF. The CDR3, as DNA: TGCGCCAGCAGCTTGGACAGGGGGCAGGGGACCTATGGCTACACCTTC.

This clone has a handful of counts. This chain joins TRBV28 and TRBJ1-1; a possible D gene is TRBD1 (6 bases). CDR1 MDHEN and CDR2 SYDVKM come from the germline V gene. The CDR3 covers 14 residues. Trimming took 7 bases from V and 4 from J, leaving 16 bases between them. The CDR3 DNA reads as TGTGCCAGCACCCTGGTGCAGGGGACCACTGAAGCTTTCTTT. The encoded protein is CASTLVQGTTEAFF.

V usage is TRBV7-2 and J usage is TRBJ2-7, with a tentative D call TRBD1 (5 bases). The V and J ends lost 3 bases and 5 bases respectively, with 11 bases between them. This CDR3 is built from 13 residues. CDR1 is SGHTA, CDR2 FQGNSA, per germline. The DNA of the CDR3 is TGTGCCAGCAGCTTGGTGGGGCACCACGAGCAGTACTTC. Protein: CASSLVGHHEQYF.

This clone showed up just a few times. At the DNA level, this CDR3 is encoded by other sequences in the same sample as well. This rearrangement joins TRBV28 to TRBJ1-2; D may be TRBD1 (5 bases). Trimming stripped 3 bases from V and 4 bases from J, with 6 bases between. This CDR3 is built from 12 residues. Germline CDR1 is MDHEN and CDR2 is SYDVKM. CDR3 in amino acids: CASSFQGYGYTF. In nucleotides, the CDR3 is TGTGCCAGCAGTTTTCAGGGCTATGGCTACACCTTC.

J is TRBJ2-7 and V is TRBV29-1, with TRBD1 matching over 11 bases. Trimming removed 5 bases from V and 7 bases from J; junction bases left unmatched: 10. The germline CDR1 and CDR2 sequences are SQVTM and ANQGSEA. The CDR3 is made up of 14 amino acids. The CDR3 here is CSVSTGQGAREQYF. The DNA for the CDR3 is TGCAGCGTTAGCACAGGACAGGGGGCGCGTGAGCAGTACTTC.

This chain uses TRBV5-4 with TRBJ1-2, with D tentatively TRBD1 (5 bases). Germline V gives CDR1 SGHNT, CDR2 YYREEE (reference sequence). Between the trimmed V and J ends, which lost 3 bases and 2 bases, there was a span of 11 bases. This CDR3 region has 14 residues. As DNA, the CDR3 is TGTGCCAGCAGCTCACCGGGACTGAACTATGGCTACACCTTC. Encoded protein: CASSSPGLNYGYTF.

This clone came up many times. The chain has TRBV7-9 and TRBJ1-4, with D possibly TRBD1 on 6 matching bases. Germline-derived CDR1 and CDR2 are SEHNR and FQNEAQ (reference sequence). The CDR3 is made up of 16 amino acids. Trimming shortened V by 0 bases and J by 5 bases, and 13 bases separated the two germline ends. CDR3 loop: CASSLARQGLNEKLFF. The CDR3 coding sequence is TGTGCCAGCAGCTTAGCACGGCAGGGGCTGAATGAAAAACTGTTTTTT.

The table lists this clone with a few counts. This CDR3 is also generated by other DNA sequences in the sample. The V gene is TRBV7-2, the J gene TRBJ2-3; D is unclear. Trimming took 4 bases from V and 4 from J, leaving 3 bases between them. This CDR3 is 11 amino acids long. Germline V gene lookup returns CDR1 SGHTA and CDR2 FQGNSA. CDR3 sequence reads: CASSSADTQYF. CDR3 nucleotides: TGTGCCAGCAGCTCCGCAGATACGCAGTATTTT.

The chain recombines TRBV18 with TRBJ2-3; 9 bases map to TRBD2. From germline, CDR1 is KGHSH and CDR2 LQKENI. This CDR3 region has 21 residues. V trimming: 0 bases; J trimming: 1 base; junction bases outside the gene matches: 17. CDR3 in DNA: TGTGCCAGCTCACCACCGTTTCGGTCGTCTAGCGGGAAATCCGGCACAGATACGCAGTATTTT. Translating it yields CASSPPFRSSSGKSGTDTQYF.

The chain uses TRBV9 and TRBJ1-2; D may be TRBD1 (5 bases). The V gene lost 1 base and the J gene lost 5 bases, with 18 bases spanning the gap. CDR1 is SGDLS, CDR2 YYNGEE, per germline. This CDR3 region has 16 residues. The DNA for the CDR3 is TGTGCCAGCAGCGTAATGCCAGGGAGGGAAGGTTATGGCTACACCTTC. It yields the protein CASSVMPGREGYGYTF.

A few counts support this clone. J is TRBJ1-2 and V is TRBV18; 10 positions agree with TRBD1. The V and J ends lost 0 bases and 8 bases, in that order; junction bases with no gene match: 3. Germline V CDR1 and CDR2: KGHSH, LQKENI. The CDR3 totals 14 residues. The CDR3: CASSPPGTGEGYTF. In DNA form, the CDR3 reads TGTGCCAGCTCACCACCCGGGACAGGGGAAGGCTACACCTTC.

This clone was found many times. The V and J genes are TRBV7-9 and TRBJ1-6; TRBD1 agrees at 7 bases. V gave up 5 bases and J gave up 8 bases; unmatched junction bases: 3. The CDR3 runs to 13 residues. Germline CDR1 SEHNR, CDR2 FQNEAQ (reference sequence). CDR3 loop: CASSKGQYSPLHF. The CDR3 nucleotides are TGTGCCAGCAGCAAGGGACAGTATTCACCCCTCCACTTT.

The J gene is TRBJ2-7, the V gene TRBV5-4; 9 nucleotides match TRBD2. V was pared by 0 bases and J by 7 bases, with 5 bases of the junction left unmatched. Germline V lookup: CDR1 SGHNT, CDR2 YYREEE (reference sequence). CDR3 size: 14 residues. CDR3 in amino acids: CASSLVAGVGEQYF. CDR3 DNA sequence: TGTGCCAGCAGCTTGGTAGCGGGAGTAGGAGAGCAGTACTTC.

This clone was counted ten times or more. The chain uses TRBV4-1 and TRBJ2-3; 8 nucleotides align to TRBD2. This CDR3 region has 17 residues. The V gene's germline CDR1 is MGHRA and CDR2 YSYEKL. Trimming cost V 1 base and J 2 bases; bases outside gene matches: 8. The CDR3 region has the DNA TGCGCCAGCAGCCAAGTTAGGGCGGGAGGTACCACAGATACGCAGTATTTT. Translating gives CASSQVRAGGTTDTQYF.

This clone was counted many times. This rearrangement joins TRBV5-1 to TRBJ2-5; 8 bases align to TRBD1. Germline CDR1 reads SGHRS; CDR2 reads YFSETQ. The CDR3 extends over 15 amino acids. The ends lost 3 bases at V and 8 bases at J; junction bases unmatched: 12. The CDR3 region has the DNA TGCGCCAGCAGCTCCTCGGACAGGGAGAGAACTACCCAGTACTTC. It codes for CASSSSDRERTTQYF.

This clone was detected only a few times. J is TRBJ1-1 and V is TRBV5-1, with TRBD1 identical over 7 bases. With V trimmed by 0 bases and J by 1 base, 0 bases remained unmatched. Germline assignment: CDR1 SGHRS and CDR2 YFSETQ. The CDR3 loop spans 14 amino acids. The CDR3, as DNA: TGCGCCAGCAGCTTGGGGACAGGGAACACTGAAGCTTTCTTT. It yields the protein CASSLGTGNTEAFF.

The V and J genes are TRBV18 and TRBJ1-5; 7 bases are a match to TRBD1. Germline CDR1 and CDR2: KGHSH and LQKENI. The CDR3 is 16 amino acids. J lost 0 bases, V lost 3 bases, and 5 bases had no gene match. This CDR3 reads CASSPQTGSSNQPQHF. CDR3 coding DNA: TGTGCCAGCTCACCGCAGACAGGGTCTAGCAATCAGCCCCAGCATTTT. Full variable domain (missing parts from reference TRBV18 and TRBJ1-5): NAGVMQNPRHLVRRRGQEARLRCSPMKGHSHVYWYRQLPEEGLKFMVYLQKENIIDESGMPKERFSAEFPKEGPSILRIQQVVRGDSAAYFCASSPQTGSSNQPQHFGDGTRLSIL.

The chain is built from TRBV5-1 and TRBJ2-5; the D gene is possibly TRBD1 (6 bases). V lost 4 bases, J lost 4 bases, and 17 bases lay in between. The germline gives CDR1 SGHRS, CDR2 YFSETQ. The CDR3 is 15 amino acids. The chain's CDR3 is CASSRGSSVGETQYF. CDR3 in DNA: TGCGCCAGCAGCAGGGGGTCTTCTGTGGGAGAGACCCAGTACTTC.

The rearrangement uses TRBV11-2 and TRBJ1-3; no firm D call. The germline gives CDR1 SGHAT, CDR2 FQNNGV. V lost 8 bases and J 1 base, leaving 15 bases between the germline ends. CDR3 length: 15 amino acids. CDR3 DNA sequence: TGTGCCAGCTTAGACATACGAGCATCTGGAAACACCATATATTTT. Its translation: CASLDIRASGNTIYF. Complete variable domain (other parts from reference TRBV11-2 and TRBJ1-3): EAGVAQSPRYKIIEKRQSVAFWCNPISGHATLYWYQQILGQGPKLLIQFQNNGVVDDSQLPKDRFSAERLKGVDSTLKIQPAKLEDSAVYLCASLDIRASGNTIYFGEGSWLTVV.